These 18 T cell receptor beta chains share one sample of origin, sequenced in a study of blood T cell repertoires in COVID-19. The assay was immunoSEQ multiplex PCR, and TCRdb's table has in-frame clones only and misses some. The repertoire consists of roughly 150,000 clones, with about 85% occurring once and the leading ten covering more than 7.5%. Specimen: peripheral blood. These TCRs come from a woman aged 55 to 70 with COVID-19, enrolled during active disease.

This chain joins TRBV5-1 and TRBJ1-2; D possibly corresponds to TRBD1 (5 bases). Germline V gene sequence: CDR1 SGHRS, CDR2 YFSETQ. The CDR3 totals 14 residues. The V and J ends lost 0 bases and 4 bases respectively, with 10 bases between them. CDR3 bases: TGCGCCAGCAGCTTGGAAGGGGAGGGCTATGGCTACACCTTC. The encoded protein is CASSLEGEGYGYTF.

V usage is TRBV12-3 or TRBV12-4 and J usage is TRBJ1-4; D is unclear. CDR3 length: 11 residues. V lost 5 bases and J lost 8, with 6 bases in between. The CDR3 DNA sequence: TGTGCCAGCAGTAAGGAGGAAAAACTGTTTTTT. It encodes CASSKEEKLFF.

The rearrangement joins TRBV5-8 to TRBJ2-1; 12 bases are a match to TRBD1. The CDR3 contains 15 residues. J was trimmed by 6 bases and V by 4 bases; bases with no gene match: 5. In germline, CDR1 is SGHTS, CDR2 YDEGEE. The CDR3, as DNA: TGTGCCAGCAGCAGGGGACAGGGGGCGAGCAATGAGCAGTTCTTC. Amino acid sequence: CASSRGQGASNEQFF.

The chain carries TRBV5-1 and TRBJ1-2; 8 bases agree with TRBD1. The CDR3 covers 14 residues. Germline lookup yields CDR1 SGHRS and CDR2 YFSETQ. The J segment lost 5 bases and the V segment lost 4 bases, leaving 7 bases of the junction unmatched. Here the CDR3 DNA reads TGCGCCAGCAGCGCGCAGGGGGCGAGGTATGGCTACACCTTC. Its translation is CASSAQGARYGYTF.

The V and J genes are TRBV19 and TRBJ1-4; D unclear. The germline V gene encodes CDR1 LNHDA and CDR2 SQIVND (reference sequence). With 6 bases removed from V and 7 bases from J, the gap between germline ends came to 21 bases. The CDR3 runs 16 residues. For the CDR3, the DNA is TGTGCCAGTAGGGGCCCCAACCGCCCGCGGGGTGAAAAACTGTTTTTT. It yields the protein CASRGPNRPRGEKLFF.

This clone was detected only a few times. Other nucleotide sequences from this sample produce the same CDR3. V usage is TRBV24-1 and J usage is TRBJ2-5; TRBD2 aligns across 8 bases. The CDR3 runs 14 residues. Germline lookup yields CDR1 KGHDR and CDR2 SFDVKD. Losses at the gene ends were 0 bases for V and 4 bases for J; bases not matched to a gene: 0. CDR3: CATSDLRGGETQYF. CDR3 nucleotides: TGTGCCACCAGTGATTTGCGGGGGGGAGAGACCCAGTACTTC.

This chain joins TRBV19 and TRBJ1-6; 7 bases agree with TRBD1. Germline CDR1 is LNHDA and CDR2 is SQIVND (reference sequence). V shed 4 bases, J shed 7 bases, and the junction held 13 bases outside the gene matches. The CDR3 sequence is 17 residues long. The CDR3 reads CASSSGGRGFGNSPLHF. For the CDR3, the DNA is TGTGCCAGTAGTAGCGGCGGCAGGGGGTTTGGGAATTCACCCCTCCACTTT.

This chain links TRBV27 with TRBJ1-2, with unresolved D. V lost 5 bases and J lost 4, with 8 bases in between. The CDR3 consists of 12 residues. Germline lookup yields CDR1 MNHEY and CDR2 SMNVEV (reference sequence). The CDR3 nucleotides are TGTGCCAGCAGTCTGGGGAGCTATGGCTACACCTTC. It is translated as CASSLGSYGYTF.

V is TRBV6-1 and J is TRBJ1-5, with 9 bases that match TRBD1. Per the germline V gene, CDR1 is MNHNS and CDR2 is SASEGT. The CDR3 is 16 residues long. J lost 4 bases, V lost 2 bases, and 6 bases had no gene match. The chain's CDR3 is CASSEMGTGLNQPQHF. The CDR3 DNA reads as TGTGCCAGCAGTGAAATGGGGACAGGGCTTAATCAGCCCCAGCATTTT.

The V call is TRBV11-2, the J call TRBJ1-2; D unresolved. The CDR3 has 16 residues. From germline, CDR1 is SGHAT and CDR2 FQNNGV. V lost 2 bases, J lost 5 bases, and 18 bases lay in between. The CDR3 region has the DNA TGTGCCAGCAGCTTACTGGGCGGCGGGAACCCTTATGGCTACACCTTC. Protein product: CASSLLGGGNPYGYTF.

A single count supports this clone. The chain uses TRBV24-1 and TRBJ2-1, with D possibly being TRBD2 (6 bases). Looked up from germline, CDR1 is KGHDR and CDR2 is SFDVKD. Trimming cost V 4 bases and J 8 bases, with 11 bases left between them. This CDR3 has 13 residues. The CDR3, as DNA: TGTGCCACCAGTGAGGAAACGGGAGATGAGCAGTTCTTC. It codes for CATSEETGDEQFF.

This clone was detected only a few times. The chain employs TRBV5-6 and TRBJ2-2, with 7 bases lining up with TRBD2. Trimming cost V 6 bases and J 5 bases; bases outside gene matches: 7. Germline V gene data show CDR1 as SGHDT and CDR2 as YYEEEE. The CDR3 extends over 14 amino acids. The CDR3 DNA reads as TGTGCCAGCACGGAGGGAGGGAAGACCGGGGAGCTGTTTTTT. Protein sequence: CASTEGGKTGELFF. The full variable domain, in which reference TRBV5-6 and TRBJ2-2 provide the parts outside the CDR3, is DAGVTQSPTHLIKTRGQQVTLRCSPKSGHDTVSWYQQALGQGPQFIFQYYEEEERQRGNFPDRFSGHQFPNYSSELNVNALLLGDSALYLCASTEGGKTGELFFGEGSRLTVL.

The V call is TRBV29-1, the J call TRBJ1-1, with 9 bases identical to TRBD1. After removal of 1 base from V and 1 base from J, the junction contained 4 bases not matched to a gene. Germline lookup yields CDR1 SQVTM and CDR2 ANQGSEA. This CDR3 has 15 amino acids. CDR3 protein: CSVEVQGARNTEAFF. Here the CDR3 DNA reads TGCAGCGTTGAAGTACAGGGGGCGCGGAACACTGAAGCTTTCTTT.

This rearrangement joins TRBV2 to TRBJ1-2; TRBD1 agrees at 12 bases. V lost 6 bases to trimming and J lost 7 bases; unmatched junction nucleotides: 3. Per the germline V gene, CDR1 is SNHLY and CDR2 is FYNNEI. The CDR3 totals 13 residues. CDR3 amino acids: CASRGQGAGGYTF. The CDR3 DNA sequence: TGTGCCAGCAGGGGACAGGGGGCGGGTGGCTACACCTTC.

This sequence joins TRBV29-1 and TRBJ2-3; a possible D gene is TRBD1 (5 bases). Trimming pared 4 bases from V and 8 bases from J, leaving 13 bases between. The CDR3 runs to 12 residues. Per germline, CDR1 SQVTM and CDR2 ANQGSEA. This chain's CDR3 is CSVAKGDFTQYF. CDR3 DNA sequence: TGCAGCGTTGCTAAAGGGGATTTTACGCAGTATTTT.

The CDR3 DNA reads as TGTGCCAGCACCCCCGGGGGGGTAGCCAAAAACATTCAGTACTTC. Protein: CASTPGGVAKNIQYF. V and J are TRBV2 and TRBJ2-4; the match to TRBD2 covers 8 bases. Germline V gene sequence: CDR1 SNHLY, CDR2 FYNNEI. Trimming removed 7 bases from V and 0 bases from J; junction bases left unmatched: 5. This CDR3 region has 15 residues.

This sequence joins TRBV3-1 (or the pseudogene TRBV3-2) and TRBJ1-1; D unresolved. CDR3 size: 13 residues. V was clipped by 4 bases and J by 8 bases, with 14 bases between them. Germline CDR1 is LGHDT and CDR2 is YNNKEL (reference sequence). The CDR3 bases are TGTGCCAGCAGCCGCAGCGGACGTGGAGAAGCTTTCTTT. This gives the protein CASSRSGRGEAFF.

The chain is built from TRBV10-3 and TRBJ1-1; D gene unclear. The CDR3 consists of 14 residues. The ends were cut back, 10 bases at V and 1 base at J, with 16 bases in the middle. The germline V gene has CDR1 ENHRY and CDR2 SYGVKD. CDR3 in DNA: TGTGCCACGGCACATGGGCGCCCGAACACTGAAGCTTTCTTT. Its protein is CATAHGRPNTEAFF.